Below are 31 T cell receptor beta chains sequenced from a single sample in a study of beta chain features in type 1 diabetes. Whole-study findings and limits: TCRB CDR3 length was moderately but significantly reduced in all four CD4+ subsets of Type 1 diabetes patients.

Reverse transcription of all isolated RNA meant that expressed TCRB transcripts were sequenced. Repertoires were generated with immunoSEQ multiplex PCR, while TCRdb's copy carries only in-frame clones and drops some. The sample records 500,000 to 850,000 clones, 11% to 15% being singletons. These TCRs' antigens remain unknown. Material: naive CD4+ T cells from blood. These TCRs come from a young man with type 1 diabetes.

A few counts support this clone. CDR3 DNA: TGTGCCAGTATGGACAGGTACTCCTACAATGAGCAGTTCTTC. This encodes CASMDRYSYNEQFF. The rearrangement links TRBV19 to TRBJ2-1; 7 bases match TRBD1. This CDR3 has 14 amino acids. Trimming removed 7 bases from V and 0 bases from J; junction bases left unmatched: 3. The germline V gene encodes CDR1 LNHDA and CDR2 SQIVND (reference sequence).

The V gene is TRBV5-6, the J gene TRBJ1-3; possibly TRBD1 for D (6 bases). Trimming shortened V by 1 base and J by 8 bases, and 10 bases separated the two germline ends. This CDR3 is built from 13 residues. Germline V lookup: CDR1 SGHDT, CDR2 YYEEEE. In nucleotides, the CDR3 is TGTGCCAGCAGCTTGTCGGGGGCAGACACCATATATTTT. It encodes CASSLSGADTIYF.

This clone came up a few times. Other nucleotide sequences in the sample specify the same CDR3. J is TRBJ2-1 and V is TRBV9, with 9 bases identical to TRBD1. Trimming at V came to 2 bases and at J to 4 bases, leaving 4 bases not matched to a gene. The CDR3 spans 15 residues. The germline gives CDR1 SGDLS, CDR2 YYNGEE. This CDR3 is CASSVGQGPYNEQFF. CDR3 nucleotides: TGTGCCAGCAGCGTGGGACAGGGTCCTTACAATGAGCAGTTCTTC.

This clone showed up just a few times. The rearrangement links TRBV5-4 to TRBJ2-1; possible D gene TRBD2, 6 bases. The germline V and J ends were trimmed by 3 bases and 2 bases, with 12 bases remaining between them. This CDR3 region has 15 residues. Germline CDR1 and CDR2: SGHNT and YYREEE (reference sequence). The CDR3 DNA is TGTGCCAGCAGCTCCGCGGGAAGCACCTACAATGAGCAGTTCTTC. This translates into CASSSAGSTYNEQFF.

The J gene is TRBJ2-7, the V gene TRBV5-1; perhaps TRBD2 as D (5 bases). The V end was cut by 7 bases, the J end by 3 bases, with 14 bases between. Germline lookup yields CDR1 SGHRS and CDR2 YFSETQ. The CDR3 loop spans 13 amino acids. CDR3 region: CASPAKRYYEQYF. The CDR3 DNA sequence: TGCGCCAGCCCCGCCAAGCGGTACTACGAGCAGTACTTC.

The chain joins TRBV4-3 to TRBJ1-1; D not resolved. CDR3 length: 16 residues. Trimming stripped 4 bases from V and 7 bases from J, with 22 bases between. Germline CDR1 reads LGHNA; CDR2 reads YSLEER. The CDR3 loop is CASSRGSSRHVSEAFF. The CDR3 DNA reads as TGCGCCAGCAGCCGAGGTAGCTCGCGGCACGTGAGTGAAGCTTTCTTT.

V is TRBV5-1 and J is TRBJ2-1; D is possibly TRBD2 (6 bases). CDR1 and CDR2 from the germline V gene are SGHRS and YFSETQ. This CDR3 contains 14 residues. The ends were cut back, 4 bases at V and 5 bases at J, with 13 bases in the middle. The CDR3 nucleotides read TGCGCCAGCAGCGTAGGGACGGGAGACAATGAGCAGTTCTTC. Protein sequence: CASSVGTGDNEQFF.

This chain joins TRBV2 and TRBJ2-7, with 9 bases lining up with TRBD1. The CDR3 has 15 residues. V was pared by 11 bases and J by 6 bases, with 17 bases of the junction left unmatched. CDR1 is SNHLY, CDR2 FYNNEI, per germline. The CDR3 loop is CASKLGQGKYGEQYF. In DNA, the CDR3 is TGTGCCTCCAAGTTAGGACAGGGGAAATACGGCGAGCAGTACTTC.

This clone has more than one count but fewer than ten. V is TRBV6-6 and J is TRBJ2-3; 8 bases align to TRBD2. The V segment lost 11 bases and the J segment 0 bases; nucleotides outside the gene matches: 7. The V gene's germline CDR1 is MNHNY and CDR2 SVGAGI (reference sequence). The CDR3 has 14 residues. In DNA form, the CDR3 reads TGTGCCTCCTCGGGGGGGTACAGCACAGATACGCAGTATTTT. Protein product: CASSGGYSTDTQYF.

This chain uses TRBV5-1 with TRBJ2-3, with D possibly being TRBD1 (5 bases). V was cut by 0 bases and J by 2 bases, with 13 bases left in between. The CDR3 sequence is 16 residues long. CDR1 SGHRS and CDR2 YFSETQ come from the germline V gene. This CDR3 is CASSLAGQLNTDTQYF. In DNA, the CDR3 is TGCGCCAGCAGCTTGGCTGGACAACTGAACACAGATACGCAGTATTTT.

This clone was counted only a few times. The chain is built from TRBV19 and TRBJ1-4; 7 nucleotides line up with TRBD1. The CDR3 has 17 amino acids. Per the germline V gene, CDR1 is LNHDA and CDR2 is SQIVND (reference sequence). After removal of 4 bases from V and 5 bases from J, the junction contained 13 bases not matched to a gene. The CDR3: CASSTGAWTGPNEKLFF. CDR3 in DNA: TGTGCCAGTAGTACCGGCGCCTGGACAGGACCGAATGAAAAACTGTTTTTT. The entire variable domain, with the rest obtained from reference TRBV19 and TRBJ1-4, is as follows: DGGITQSPKYLFRKEGQNVTLSCEQNLNHDAMYWYRQDPGQGLRLIYYSQIVNDFQKGDIAEGYSVSREKKESFPLTVTSAQKNPTAFYLCASSTGAWTGPNEKLFFGSGTQLSVL.

This clone was picked up a small number of times. This chain joins TRBV30 and TRBJ2-1; D might be TRBD1 or TRBD2, each matching 5 bases. Germline CDR1 and CDR2: GTSNPN and SVGIG (reference sequence). V dropped 0 bases and J dropped 7 bases, with 16 bases sitting between them. The CDR3 has 15 amino acids. The CDR3 protein is CAWSVRASRQNEQFF. The CDR3, as DNA: TGTGCCTGGAGTGTTAGGGCTAGCCGACAGAATGAGCAGTTCTTC.

V gene TRBV2 combines with J gene TRBJ2-1; TRBD2 aligns across 10 bases. The CDR3 has 17 residues. Germline lookup yields CDR1 SNHLY and CDR2 FYNNEI. V was pared by 7 bases and J by 0 bases, with 9 bases of the junction left unmatched. The CDR3 DNA sequence: TGTGCCAGCACCGGGACTAGCGAAGGGAGCTCCTACAATGAGCAGTTCTTC. Amino acid sequence: CASTGTSEGSSYNEQFF.

This clone has a handful of counts. This sequence joins TRBV10-3 and TRBJ1-1; D call uncertain. The CDR3 is made up of 12 amino acids. Deletions cut 2 bases from V and 3 bases from J, with 4 bases between. Looked up from germline, CDR1 is ENHRY and CDR2 is SYGVKD. CDR3 DNA: TGTGCCATCAGTGAGGGATACACTGAAGCTTTCTTT. Its protein is CAISEGYTEAFF.

This clone was seen only a few times. The sample contains more than one DNA sequence encoding this CDR3. The chain uses TRBV30 and TRBJ2-7; D not resolved. The V end was cut by 0 bases, the J end by 3 bases, with 6 bases between. The CDR3 spans 12 residues. Germline CDR1 reads GTSNPN; CDR2 reads SVGIG (reference sequence). CDR3 bases: TGTGCCTGGAGTGTACTCAGCTACGAGCAGTACTTC. Encoded protein: CAWSVLSYEQYF.

This clone showed up just a few times. The CDR3 loop is CASSPARGVLEAFF. In DNA, the CDR3 is TGTGCCAGCAGCCCGGCACGGGGGGTACTAGAAGCTTTCTTT. The J gene is TRBJ1-1, the V gene TRBV5-6; D perhaps matches TRBD1 (5 bases). Germline values: CDR1 SGHDT, CDR2 YYEEEE. V was cut by 4 bases and J by 8 bases, with 18 bases left in between. This CDR3 spans 14 amino acids.

The chain couples TRBV28 to TRBJ2-1; D might be TRBD1 or TRBD2, each matching 5 bases. Germline V CDR1 and CDR2: MDHEN, SYDVKM. V was clipped by 5 bases and J by 7 bases, with 21 bases between them. The CDR3 length is 16 residues. The CDR3 nucleotides are TGTGCCAGCAGTCCGGCCTGGGGCCCGGGGTTAAATGAGCAGTTCTTC. It encodes CASSPAWGPGLNEQFF.

J is TRBJ2-7 and V is TRBV5-6, with TRBD1 matching 12 bases. The CDR3 runs 15 residues. Germline loops: CDR1 SGHDT, CDR2 YYEEEE. Trimming cost V 4 bases and J 6 bases; bases outside gene matches: 8. The CDR3 DNA sequence: TGTGCCAGCAGCCCTGCGGGGACAGGGGGCCTCGAGCAGTACTTC. Amino acids: CASSPAGTGGLEQYF.

This clone was seen a handful of times. This chain connects TRBV18 to TRBJ1-2; D uncertain. Germline V gene sequence: CDR1 KGHSH, CDR2 LQKENI. This CDR3 is built from 12 residues. V was clipped by 2 bases and J by 8 bases, with 9 bases between them. The DNA for the CDR3 is TGTGCCAGCTCACCATTGTCGGAGGGCTACACCTTC. Amino acid sequence: CASSPLSEGYTF.

V is TRBV7-2 and J is TRBJ2-7; 11 bases are a match to TRBD2. Germline lookup yields CDR1 SGHTA and CDR2 FQGNSA. Unmatched junction bases numbered 7, after V lost 1 base and J lost 2 bases. The CDR3 loop spans 17 amino acids. The CDR3 loop is CASSLGSSGGPTYEQYF. In DNA, the CDR3 is TGTGCCAGCAGCTTAGGATCTAGCGGGGGGCCAACCTACGAGCAGTACTTC.

This clone was seen only a few times. The gene calls are TRBV6-5 and TRBJ2-7; possibly TRBD2 for D (6 bases). Germline CDR1 and CDR2: MNHEY and SVGAGI. The V end was cut by 0 bases, the J end by 3 bases, with 12 bases between. The CDR3 length is 15 residues. For the CDR3, the DNA is TGTGCCAGCAGTTACTCGGGGACTTTACGCTACGAGCAGTACTTC. As protein: CASSYSGTLRYEQYF.

The V and J genes are TRBV5-4 and TRBJ1-5; 9 nucleotides align to TRBD1. CDR1 and CDR2 (germline): SGHNT, YYREEE (reference sequence). V lost 3 bases and J lost 1; bases outside the gene matches: 17. This CDR3 spans 20 amino acids. The CDR3 reads CASSSKSRDRDLFSNQPQHF. In DNA, the CDR3 is TGTGCCAGCAGCTCAAAGTCCCGGGACAGGGATTTGTTCAGCAATCAGCCCCAGCATTTT.

Comment on this clone: The sample has other DNA sequences that encode this CDR3 too. This chain links TRBV18 with TRBJ1-1; D is unresolved. Per the germline V gene, CDR1 is KGHSH and CDR2 is LQKENI. This CDR3 comprises 14 residues. V lost 2 bases, J lost 0 bases, and 7 bases lay in between. CDR3 DNA: TGTGCCAGCTCACCAGATTTGATGAACACTGAAGCTTTCTTT. Protein product: CASSPDLMNTEAFF.

The table lists this clone with a few counts. The sample has other DNA sequences that encode this CDR3 too. The chain uses TRBV30 and TRBJ2-5; D call uncertain. The CDR3 has 13 residues. CDR1 GTSNPN and CDR2 SVGIG come from the germline V gene (reference sequence). V dropped 2 bases and J dropped 1 base, with 8 bases sitting between them. In nucleotides, the CDR3 is TGTGCCTGGAGTCCGGGTGCCCAAGAGACCCAGTACTTC. It translates to CAWSPGAQETQYF.

This clone was detected a few times. The chain uses TRBV30 and TRBJ2-1, with unresolved D. The CDR3 consists of 15 residues. Germline lookup yields CDR1 GTSNPN and CDR2 SVGIG (reference sequence). Trimming shortened V by 0 bases and J by 0 bases, and 9 bases separated the two germline ends. CDR3 coding DNA: TGTGCCTGGAGTGTAGGCTGGAGCTCCTACAATGAGCAGTTCTTC. Translating gives CAWSVGWSSYNEQFF.

This clone was observed a handful of times. Additional DNA sequences in this sample encode the identical CDR3. J is TRBJ2-3 and V is TRBV7-3; TRBD2 aligns across 10 bases. The germline V gene has CDR1 SGHTA and CDR2 FQGTGA. The CDR3 has 15 residues. The V and J ends lost 3 bases and 3 bases, in that order; junction bases with no gene match: 3. CDR3 sequence: CASSLIAGGTDTQYF. CDR3 nucleotide sequence: TGTGCCAGCAGCTTGATAGCGGGGGGTACAGATACGCAGTATTTT.

The chain joins TRBV5-1 to TRBJ1-2; D is undetermined. Per germline, CDR1 SGHRS and CDR2 YFSETQ. The CDR3 length is 15 residues. Trimming pared 2 bases from V and 4 bases from J, leaving 15 bases between. The CDR3 nucleotides read TGCGCCAGCAGCTTTGAGTCCGGGTCAACCTATGGCTACACCTTC. This encodes CASSFESGSTYGYTF.

The J gene is TRBJ1-2, the V gene TRBV4-3, with D perhaps matching TRBD1 (5 bases). CDR1 is LGHNA, CDR2 YSLEER, per germline. CDR3 length equals 16 residues. The V end was cut by 0 bases, the J end by 4 bases, with 15 bases between. The CDR3 DNA reads TGCGCCAGCAGCCAAGATGCGCGGGGGGAGCGCTATGGCTACACCTTC. This encodes CASSQDARGERYGYTF.

The CDR3 loop is CASSVGGGLIHEQFF. In DNA, the CDR3 is TGTGCCAGCAGCGTAGGAGGGGGGCTGATTCATGAGCAGTTCTTC. The chain has TRBV9 and TRBJ2-1; either TRBD1 or TRBD2 may supply D (6 bases each). The V and J ends lost 0 bases and 8 bases respectively, with 15 bases between them. The CDR3 consists of 15 residues. Germline V gene data show CDR1 as SGDLS and CDR2 as YYNGEE. The whole variable domain, filled in from reference TRBV9 and TRBJ2-1, reads DSGVTQTPKHLITATGQRVTLRCSPRSGDLSVYWYQQSLDQGLQFLIQYYNGEERAKGNILERFSAQQFPDLHSELNLSSLELGDSALYFCASSVGGGLIHEQFFGPGTRLTVL.

In this sample, this clone turned up a few times. The chain uses TRBV14 and TRBJ1-4, with unresolved D. From germline, CDR1 is SGHDN and CDR2 FVKESK. This CDR3 has 15 residues. The germline V and J ends were trimmed by 5 bases and 4 bases, with 14 bases remaining between them. Written as DNA, the CDR3 is TGTGCCAGCAGCAATCGTCCGGGTTATAATGAAAAACTGTTTTTT. Translating it yields CASSNRPGYNEKLFF. The full variable domain, in which reference TRBV14 and TRBJ1-4 provide the parts outside the CDR3, is EAGVTQFPSHSVIEKGQTVTLRCDPISGHDNLYWYRRVMGKEIKFLLHFVKESKQDESGMPNNRFLAERTGGTYSTLKVQPAELEDSGVYFCASSNRPGYNEKLFFGSGTQLSVL.

This clone has a handful of counts. Different DNA sequences within this sample yield the same CDR3. V is TRBV7-9 and J is TRBJ1-5; D perhaps matches TRBD1 (6 bases). Looked up from germline, CDR1 is SEHNR and CDR2 is FQNEAQ (reference sequence). Trimming took off 4 bases at V and 4 bases at J, with 8 bases between the two ends. The length of the CDR3 is 13 residues. CDR3 bases: TGTGCCAGCAGCTCCACAGGGAATCAGCCCCAGCATTTT. The encoded protein is CASSSTGNQPQHF.